The 2 T cell receptor beta chains listed next were all sequenced from one sample in a study of long-term antiretroviral therapy in people with HIV. Sequencing relied on immunoSEQ assay v3.0, run at survey level. Assay used: immunoSEQ multiplex PCR; TCRdb lists only in-frame clones, some missing. This sample has tens of thousands of clones, with approximately 86% found just once. Sequences were derived from unsorted PBMCs, sampled almost 4.6 years after starting antiretroviral therapy. All receptors come from a man aged 30 to 39 with HIV.

V is TRBV5-6 and J is TRBJ2-7; 9 bases fit TRBD1. V was pared by 2 bases and J by 4 bases, with 4 bases of the junction left unmatched. The CDR3 is 14 amino acids. Germline V lookup: CDR1 SGHDT, CDR2 YYEEEE. CDR3 region: CASSFGTGLYEQYF. CDR3 DNA: TGTGCCAGCAGCTTCGGGACAGGGCTATACGAGCAGTACTTC. The variable domain in full, completed from reference TRBV5-6 and TRBJ2-7, reads DAGVTQSPTHLIKTRGQQVTLRCSPKSGHDTVSWYQQALGQGPQFIFQYYEEEERQRGNFPDRFSGHQFPNYSSELNVNALLLGDSALYLCASSFGTGLYEQYFGPGTRLTVT.

This chain joins TRBV7-8 and TRBJ2-5; D is possibly TRBD1 (6 bases). Trimming took 5 bases from V and 5 from J, leaving 18 bases between them. This CDR3 spans 15 amino acids. The germline gives CDR1 SGHVS, CDR2 FQNEAQ. CDR3 amino acids: CASSPEQGHWETQYF. CDR3 DNA: TGTGCCAGCAGCCCCGAACAGGGCCATTGGGAGACCCAGTACTTC.